This passage covers 30 T cell receptor beta chains from one sample sequenced in a study of tissue T cells after allogeneic stem cell transplantation. This table comes from immunoSEQ multiplex PCR, and its TCRdb copy is limited to in-frame clones, with some not included. The sample has approximately 12,000 clones; about 70% are singletons. Sample: tissue from the right colon, taken at autopsy. All receptors come from a woman aged 18 to 55 with breast cancer.

The genes are TRBV6-5 and TRBJ1-3; 7 nucleotides align to TRBD1. Germline values: CDR1 MNHEY, CDR2 SVGAGI. The CDR3 is 13 residues long. Unmatched junction bases numbered 7, after V lost 7 bases and J lost 7 bases. The CDR3 protein is CASIRDRDNTIYF. The CDR3, as DNA: TGTGCCAGCATCCGCGACAGGGATAACACCATATATTTT.

The J gene is TRBJ2-4, the V gene TRBV5-4, with 7 bases identical to TRBD2. Germline-derived CDR1 and CDR2 are SGHNT and YYREEE (reference sequence). This CDR3 has 15 amino acids. V shed 0 bases, J shed 10 bases, and the junction held 10 bases outside the gene matches. This chain's CDR3 is CASSLGGRAGVIQYF. CDR3 DNA: TGTGCCAGCAGCTTGGGAGGCAGGGCGGGAGTAATTCAGTACTTC.

The chain joins TRBV19 to TRBJ2-6; either TRBD1 or TRBD2 may fit D (5 bases each). Germline V gene sequence: CDR1 LNHDA, CDR2 SQIVND (reference sequence). Trimming shortened V by 0 bases and J by 0 bases, and 6 bases separated the two germline ends. The CDR3 runs 16 residues. The CDR3, as DNA: TGTGCCAGTAGTATAGATGGGGGCTCTGGGGCCAACGTCCTGACTTTC. Translated, it gives CASSIDGGSGANVLTF.

The V call is TRBV19, the J call TRBJ2-3, with 9 bases fitting TRBD2. Per germline, CDR1 LNHDA and CDR2 SQIVND (reference sequence). Trimming removed 9 bases from V and 7 bases from J; junction bases left unmatched: 8. The CDR3 runs 13 residues. Written as DNA, the CDR3 is TGTGCCAGCCACTTTAGCGGGAGTAATACGCAGTATTTT. As protein: CASHFSGSNTQYF.

CDR3 loop: CASSLAGSSYEQYF. The CDR3 DNA sequence: TGTGCCAGCAGCTTAGCGGGAAGCTCCTACGAGCAGTACTTC. The chain is built from TRBV7-2 and TRBJ2-7; D unclear. Germline V gene sequence: CDR1 SGHTA, CDR2 FQGNSA. The V end was cut by 0 bases, the J end by 0 bases, with 6 bases between. The CDR3 is made up of 14 amino acids.

The sample holds a few counts of this clone. The rearrangement joins TRBV18 to TRBJ2-5, with D tentatively TRBD1 (6 bases). Germline lookup yields CDR1 KGHSH and CDR2 LQKENI. V was trimmed by 0 bases and J by 5 bases, leaving 13 bases between them. The CDR3 has 15 residues. CDR3 nucleotides: TGTGCCAGCTCACCACCTGAGGGGGTGGACGAGACCCAGTACTTC. Protein: CASSPPEGVDETQYF.

Only a few counts were recorded for this clone. The chain uses TRBV4-3 and TRBJ2-1; 9 bases fit TRBD2. The V gene end was trimmed by 1 base and the J gene end by 7 bases; junction bases not matched to a gene: 17. In germline, CDR1 is LGHNA, CDR2 YSLEER. The CDR3 runs to 19 residues. CDR3 in amino acids: CASSQGSSGRTTLWNEQFF. The CDR3 DNA is TGCGCCAGCAGCCAAGGTTCCAGCGGGAGGACTACTTTGTGGAATGAGCAGTTCTTC.

The chain couples TRBV2 to TRBJ2-6, with no clear D. V lost 4 bases and J 4 bases, leaving 5 bases between the germline ends. This CDR3 has 13 amino acids. Germline loops: CDR1 SNHLY, CDR2 FYNNEI. CDR3 region: CASSVSGANVLTF. Written as DNA, the CDR3 is TGTGCCAGCAGTGTGTCCGGGGCCAACGTCCTGACTTTC.

This chain joins TRBV10-2 and TRBJ1-1, with no clear D. Germline-derived CDR1 and CDR2 are WSHSY and SAAADI. The V end lost 6 bases, the J end lost 4 bases, and 12 bases lay between the germline ends. The CDR3 loop spans 13 amino acids. The DNA of the CDR3 is TGCGCCAGCAGCCGGGAATCGGGCACTGAAGCTTTCTTT. Translating it yields CASSRESGTEAFF.

CDR3 DNA: TGCGCCAGCAGCTCCCAAAGCGGGAGCAGATCAGATACGCAGTATTTT. It translates to CASSSQSGSRSDTQYF. V is TRBV5-1 and J is TRBJ2-3, with TRBD2 matching 8 bases. The length of the CDR3 is 16 residues. Germline CDR1 reads SGHRS; CDR2 reads YFSETQ. The ends lost 3 bases at V and 4 bases at J; junction bases unmatched: 10.

The gene calls are TRBV7-9 and TRBJ2-5; 8 nucleotides line up with TRBD2. The junction had 12 bases not matched to a gene; V was cut back by 1 base and J by 2 bases. The CDR3 length is 18 residues. Germline CDR1 is SEHNR and CDR2 is FQNEAQ (reference sequence). CDR3 coding DNA: TGTGCCAGCAGCTTAGGGCGTAGCGGGACTGTCTTTCAAGAGACCCAGTACTTC. Protein product: CASSLGRSGTVFQETQYF.

The V call is TRBV4-3, the J call TRBJ2-1; D is uncertain. CDR3 size: 13 residues. Germline CDR1 LGHNA, CDR2 YSLEER. V lost 4 bases to trimming and J lost 6 bases, with 10 bases between them. The CDR3 region is CASSPSMVNEQFF. The DNA for the CDR3 is TGCGCCAGCAGCCCTTCAATGGTCAATGAGCAGTTCTTC.

Only one count was recorded for this clone. The chain has TRBV19 and TRBJ2-1; TRBD2 matches 13 bases. With V trimmed by 6 bases and J by 2 bases, 13 bases remained unmatched. This CDR3 is 19 amino acids long. Germline values: CDR1 LNHDA, CDR2 SQIVND (reference sequence). CDR3 nucleotide sequence: TGTGCCAGTAGATCGACCCCCACTAGCGGGGGGGCTCCCTACAATGAGCAGTTCTTC. This codes for CASRSTPTSGGAPYNEQFF.

V usage is TRBV19 and J usage is TRBJ2-2, with a weak D call TRBD2 (5 bases). CDR1 and CDR2 from the germline V gene are LNHDA and SQIVND (reference sequence). This CDR3 contains 13 residues. The V gene lost 8 bases and the J gene lost 4 bases, with 11 bases spanning the gap. The CDR3 protein is CASFGVSTGELFF. For the CDR3, the DNA is TGTGCCAGTTTCGGGGTTTCCACCGGGGAGCTGTTTTTT.

The chain employs TRBV18 and TRBJ1-1; D gene ambiguous. Germline-derived CDR1 and CDR2 are KGHSH and LQKENI. The CDR3 length is 13 residues. Trimming removed 5 bases at V and 0 bases at J, with 7 bases between. The CDR3 sequence is CASSEGMNTEAFF. The CDR3 coding sequence is TGTGCCAGCTCAGAAGGCATGAACACTGAAGCTTTCTTT.

V and J are TRBV9 and TRBJ2-5; 11 nucleotides align to TRBD2. This CDR3 contains 20 residues. CDR1 and CDR2 from the germline V gene are SGDLS and YYNGEE. J was trimmed by 7 bases and V by 4 bases; bases with no gene match: 24. The CDR3 region is CASSPLAQGTSGRRRGTQYF. DNA for the CDR3: TGTGCCAGCAGCCCCCTGGCTCAGGGGACTAGCGGCCGGAGGAGGGGGACCCAGTACTTC.

This clone was observed a few times. The chain recombines TRBV9 with TRBJ1-1; TRBD1 matches at 7 bases. V trimming: 1 base; J trimming: 3 bases; junction bases outside the gene matches: 6. Looked up from germline, CDR1 is SGDLS and CDR2 is YYNGEE. This CDR3 spans 15 amino acids. CDR3 protein: CASSVLRGQYTEAFF. The CDR3 nucleotides are TGTGCCAGCAGCGTATTGAGGGGGCAATACACTGAAGCTTTCTTT.

The chain carries TRBV6-5 and TRBJ1-1, with a tentative D call TRBD1 (5 bases). From germline, CDR1 is MNHEY and CDR2 SVGAGI. This CDR3 is 16 amino acids long. Trimming removed 0 bases at V and 2 bases at J, with 13 bases between. In nucleotides, the CDR3 is TGTGCCAGCAGTTACTCGAGGGCAGGGATCAACACTGAAGCTTTCTTT. Protein product: CASSYSRAGINTEAFF.

This chain joins TRBV28 and TRBJ1-4, with D possibly TRBD1 on 5 matching bases. The ends were cut back, 3 bases at V and 6 bases at J, with 14 bases in the middle. Germline CDR1 reads MDHEN; CDR2 reads SYDVKM. The length of the CDR3 is 15 residues. The CDR3 DNA reads TGTGCCAGCAGTTTTACTTCAGGGTTTGATGAAAAACTGTTTTTT. Its protein product is CASSFTSGFDEKLFF.

The rearrangement joins TRBV30 to TRBJ2-5; D is perhaps TRBD2 (7 bases). CDR3 length equals 14 residues. V dropped 7 bases and J dropped 2 bases, with 17 bases sitting between them. The germline CDR1 and CDR2 sequences are GTSNPN and SVGIG (reference sequence). CDR3 DNA: TGTGCCTCTGGAGGGGGAGGGGGGCAAGAGACCCAGTACTTC. This translates into CASGGGGGQETQYF.

The sample holds a few counts of this clone. The chain joins TRBV28 to TRBJ2-7; TRBD1 matches 7 bases. The trim removed 4 bases at V and 2 bases at J, leaving 2 bases unmatched. CDR1 is MDHEN, CDR2 SYDVKM, per germline. This CDR3 is 13 amino acids long. The CDR3 loop reads CASSSGQTYEQYF. Here the CDR3 DNA reads TGTGCCAGCAGTTCGGGACAGACCTACGAGCAGTACTTC.

This clone was seen a handful of times. This sequence joins TRBV7-2 and TRBJ1-1, with D perhaps matching TRBD1 (5 bases). Trimming took 5 bases from V and 3 from J, leaving 10 bases between them. This CDR3 has 13 amino acids. CDR1 and CDR2 (germline): SGHTA, FQGNSA. The CDR3 DNA sequence: TGTGCCAGCAGCCCCGACAGAGACACTGAAGCTTTCTTT. Encoded protein: CASSPDRDTEAFF.

The V gene is TRBV3-1 (or the pseudogene TRBV3-2), the J gene TRBJ1-1, with D perhaps matching TRBD1 (6 bases). Germline loops: CDR1 LGHDT, CDR2 YNNKEL (reference sequence). V was trimmed by 4 bases and J by 11 bases, leaving 20 bases between them. This CDR3 is built from 14 residues. The CDR3 sequence is CASSLRGRGGIAFF. CDR3 DNA sequence: TGTGCCAGCAGCCTCAGGGGTAGAGGAGGAATCGCTTTCTTT.

The chain combines TRBV2 with TRBJ1-4, with 8 positions matching TRBD1. Germline V gene data show CDR1 as SNHLY and CDR2 as FYNNEI. The CDR3 consists of 16 residues. V lost 4 bases and J lost 5; bases outside the gene matches: 9. CDR3: CASSGFRGRLNEKLFF. The CDR3 nucleotides are TGTGCCAGCAGTGGTTTCAGGGGGCGCCTAAATGAAAAACTGTTTTTT.

The genes are TRBV7-2 and TRBJ2-7; D possibly corresponds to TRBD2 (7 bases). The V gene lost 1 base and the J gene lost 6 bases, with 13 bases spanning the gap. Germline V gene sequence: CDR1 SGHTA, CDR2 FQGNSA. The CDR3 runs 14 residues. CDR3 amino acids: CASSLGFGGLEQYF. The CDR3 DNA sequence: TGTGCCAGCAGCTTAGGATTCGGGGGGCTCGAGCAGTACTTC.

The gene calls are TRBV29-1 and TRBJ2-7, with TRBD1 matching over 9 bases. The CDR3 contains 12 residues. Germline CDR1 SQVTM, CDR2 ANQGSEA. Trimming took 6 bases from V and 7 from J; bases not matched to a gene: 7. The CDR3 is CSVREGQGEQYF. In nucleotides, the CDR3 is TGCAGCGTCCGCGAGGGACAGGGAGAGCAGTACTTC.

V is TRBV6-2 or TRBV6-3 and J is TRBJ2-7, with a tentative D call TRBD2 (7 bases). Germline V CDR1 and CDR2: MNHEY, SVGEGT. Trimming pared 0 bases from V and 4 bases from J, leaving 13 bases between. The CDR3 covers 15 residues. The DNA of the CDR3 is TGTGCCAGCAGTTACTCGCGGGGGCGCGAGTACGAGCAGTACTTC. This translates into CASSYSRGREYEQYF.

This chain joins TRBV28 and TRBJ2-3; 8 positions agree with TRBD2. The length of the CDR3 is 16 residues. V shed 10 bases and J 2 bases; nucleotides not matched to a gene: 14. Per the germline V gene, CDR1 is MDHEN and CDR2 is SYDVKM. DNA for the CDR3: TGTGCCACTTTGGGACCCGGGACTAGAAACACAGATACGCAGTATTTT. As protein: CATLGPGTRNTDTQYF.

The V gene is TRBV3-1 (or the pseudogene TRBV3-2), the J gene TRBJ2-1; possible D gene TRBD2, 5 bases. CDR1 LGHDT and CDR2 YNNKEL come from the germline V gene (reference sequence). The CDR3 is 14 amino acids. Trimming removed 3 bases at V and 8 bases at J, with 14 bases between. The CDR3 sequence: CASSQGSVVDEQFF. The CDR3, as DNA: TGTGCCAGCAGCCAGGGTAGCGTAGTCGATGAGCAGTTCTTC.

In DNA form, the CDR3 reads TGTGCCAGCAGCAGGGGACAGGGAAGAGAGACCCAGTACTTC. Protein sequence: CASSRGQGRETQYF. The chain combines TRBV5-4 with TRBJ2-5; 9 bases line up with TRBD1. Germline lookup yields CDR1 SGHNT and CDR2 YYREEE (reference sequence). The CDR3 spans 14 residues. With 4 bases clipped from V and 4 bases from J, the junction kept 5 bases outside the gene matches.